What follows are 27 T cell receptor beta chains derived from one specimen sequenced in a study of cytomegalovirus exposure and HLA in healthy donors. Researchers ran the PCR with 60 Vbeta and 13 Jbeta primers. Assay: immunoSEQ multiplex PCR; the TCRdb copy retains only in-frame clones and omits some. In the table there are over 150,000 clones, roughly 77% of which are singletons. Material: PBMCs. The source of these receptors is a man aged 30-40 years in good health and CMV-seropositive.

Only a few counts were recorded for this clone. The gene calls are TRBV6-1 and TRBJ1-1; TRBD1 matches 8 bases. The CDR3 is made up of 14 amino acids. CDR1 is MNHNS, CDR2 SASEGT, per germline. V shed 6 bases, J shed 1 base, and the junction held 4 bases outside the gene matches. The CDR3 DNA reads TGTGCCAGCAGCAGAGGACAGGGGAACACTGAAGCTTTCTTT. Encoded protein: CASSRGQGNTEAFF.

This sequence joins TRBV18 and TRBJ1-1; 8 bases match TRBD1. The germline V gene has CDR1 KGHSH and CDR2 LQKENI. J lost 7 bases, V lost 4 bases, and 8 bases had no gene match. The CDR3 is 14 amino acids. CDR3 amino acids: CASSQTDRESEAFF. CDR3 DNA sequence: TGTGCCAGCTCACAGACGGACAGGGAAAGTGAAGCTTTCTTT.

This chain links TRBV18 with TRBJ2-1; D is uncertain. CDR1 and CDR2 (germline): KGHSH, LQKENI. The germline V and J ends were trimmed by 2 bases and 8 bases, with 10 bases remaining between them. This CDR3 contains 13 residues. CDR3 nucleotides: TGTGCCAGCTCACCAGGGCCTTTTGATGAGCAGTTCTTC. Protein sequence: CASSPGPFDEQFF.

As concerns this clone: This specimen includes other DNA sequences encoding the same CDR3. The V gene is TRBV5-1, the J gene TRBJ2-3, with TRBD2 matching 7 bases. CDR3 length: 14 residues. V lost 0 bases and J lost 3; bases outside the gene matches: 1. The germline V gene has CDR1 SGHRS and CDR2 YFSETQ. CDR3 sequence reads: CASSLAGGTDTQYF. The CDR3 region has the DNA TGCGCCAGCAGCTTGGCCGGGGGGACAGATACGCAGTATTTT.

The chain has TRBV9 and TRBJ2-3; a possible D gene is TRBD2 (6 bases). V lost 4 bases and J lost 0, with 12 bases in between. The CDR3 consists of 15 residues. Germline lookup yields CDR1 SGDLS and CDR2 YYNGEE. CDR3 DNA: TGTGCCAGCAGCACGACCGGGACTAGCACAGATACGCAGTATTTT. Residues: CASSTTGTSTDTQYF.

This sequence joins TRBV23-1 and TRBJ2-5; 11 bases match TRBD2. TRBV23-1 is noted as an ORF with a role that remains uncertain. The CDR3 runs 18 residues. The J segment lost 5 bases and the V segment lost 3 bases, leaving 14 bases of the junction unmatched. CDR3 coding DNA: TGCGCCAGCAGTCATACCGGTCGGACTAGCGGGTTAGGGGAGACCCAGTACTTC. Translated, it gives CASSHTGRTSGLGETQYF.

This clone was counted between two and nine times. The chain employs TRBV30 and TRBJ2-7, with no clear D. This CDR3 has 14 amino acids. CDR1 and CDR2 (germline): GTSNPN, SVGIG (reference sequence). Trimming stripped 2 bases from V and 5 bases from J, with 16 bases between. The DNA for the CDR3 is TGTGCCTGGAGTAAGTTAGCTTTTCTCCACGAGCAGTACTTC. Translating it yields CAWSKLAFLHEQYF.

This rearrangement joins TRBV6-1 to TRBJ2-7; D is perhaps TRBD1 (6 bases). Germline assignment: CDR1 MNHNS and CDR2 SASEGT. CDR3 length: 14 amino acids. Trimming took off 11 bases at V and 1 base at J, with 18 bases between the two ends. CDR3 loop: CAAYRDTSSYEQYF. The CDR3 region has the DNA TGTGCCGCCTACCGGGACACCTCATCCTACGAGCAGTACTTC.

CDR3 sequence (DNA): TGTGCCAGCGCGGCCGCGGGCGGGTGGTCGGGGAATGAGCAGTTCTTC. Its translation: CASAAAGGWSGNEQFF. The chain employs TRBV7-6 and TRBJ2-1, with D perhaps matching TRBD2 (5 bases). This CDR3 region has 16 residues. The V gene lost 8 bases and the J gene lost 7 bases, with 24 bases spanning the gap. The germline CDR1 and CDR2 sequences are SGHVS and FNYEAQ.

The V and J genes are TRBV29-1 and TRBJ1-5; D remains ambiguous. CDR1 is SQVTM and CDR2 is ANQGSEA in the germline V gene. There are 12 residues in the CDR3. The CDR3 loop reads CLRPVGNQPQHF. As DNA, the CDR3 is TGCCTCAGGCCGGTGGGCAATCAGCCCCAGCATTTT.

The chain uses TRBV5-4 and TRBJ2-5; unclear D gene. This CDR3 is 12 amino acids long. CDR1 is SGHNT and CDR2 is YYREEE in the germline V gene (reference sequence). V dropped 3 bases and J dropped 3 bases, with 6 bases sitting between them. CDR3 amino acids: CASSYGEETQYF. CDR3 in DNA: TGTGCCAGCAGCTACGGAGAAGAGACCCAGTACTTC.

This CDR3 reads CAWSVPGGNQPQHF. The CDR3 region has the DNA TGTGCCTGGAGTGTCCCCGGGGGGAATCAGCCCCAGCATTTT. This chain links TRBV30 with TRBJ1-5; tentative D call: TRBD1 (5 bases). The CDR3 length is 14 residues. With 0 bases removed from V and 4 bases from J, the gap between germline ends came to 10 bases. Germline lookup yields CDR1 GTSNPN and CDR2 SVGIG (reference sequence).

This clone was seen only once. The genes are TRBV6-5 and TRBJ2-3; 13 bases line up with TRBD2. This CDR3 has 15 amino acids. The ends lost 7 bases at V and 7 bases at J; junction bases unmatched: 8. Germline V lookup: CDR1 MNHEY, CDR2 SVGAGI. The CDR3 spells CASTQLAGGLNTQYF. The CDR3 DNA is TGTGCCAGCACCCAACTAGCGGGGGGGCTAAATACGCAGTATTTT.

This rearrangement joins TRBV5-1 to TRBJ1-2; 8 bases are shared with TRBD1. V dropped 2 bases and J dropped 5; count of bases not matched to a gene: 8. CDR1 SGHRS and CDR2 YFSETQ come from the germline V gene. The CDR3 has 15 residues. CDR3 in amino acids: CASSFAQGDPYGYTF. As DNA, the CDR3 is TGCGCCAGCAGCTTTGCACAGGGGGACCCGTATGGCTACACCTTC.

V and J are TRBV11-3 and TRBJ2-3; 10 bases are shared with TRBD1. The CDR3 loop spans 15 amino acids. Germline CDR1 and CDR2: SGHNT and YENEEA. The V segment lost 5 bases and the J segment 1 base; nucleotides outside the gene matches: 3. The CDR3 here is CASSPGTGGTDTQYF. CDR3 DNA sequence: TGTGCCAGCAGCCCCGGGACAGGGGGCACAGATACGCAGTATTTT.

J is TRBJ2-2 and V is TRBV11-3; 8 bases map to TRBD1. The CDR3 is 14 amino acids. Germline assignment: CDR1 SGHNT and CDR2 YENEEA. The junction had 5 bases not matched to a gene; V was cut back by 7 bases and J by 4 bases. CDR3 sequence (DNA): TGTGCCAGCAACGACAGGGGCGGCACCGGGGAGCTGTTTTTT. It translates to CASNDRGGTGELFF.

This chain uses TRBV27 with TRBJ2-2; D uncertain. This CDR3 region has 14 residues. Germline V gene sequence: CDR1 MNHEY, CDR2 SMNVEV (reference sequence). Trimming stripped 2 bases from V and 6 bases from J, with 10 bases between. The CDR3 protein is CASSLSGRAGELFF. In DNA, the CDR3 is TGTGCCAGCAGTTTAAGTGGCCGTGCCGGGGAGCTGTTTTTT.

This sequence joins TRBV28 and TRBJ2-7; a weak D match, TRBD1 (6 bases). The germline gives CDR1 MDHEN, CDR2 SYDVKM. Trimming took off 3 bases at V and 3 bases at J, with 12 bases between the two ends. There are 14 residues in the CDR3. This CDR3 is CASSLLQDSYEQYF. CDR3 DNA: TGTGCCAGCAGTTTGTTACAGGACAGCTACGAGCAGTACTTC. Full variable domain (missing parts from reference TRBV28 and TRBJ2-7): DVKVTQSSRYLVKRTGEKVFLECVQDMDHENMFWYRQDPGLGLRLIYFSYDVKMKEKGDIPEGYSVSREKKERFSLILESASTNQTSMYLCASSLLQDSYEQYFGPGTRLTVT.

CDR3 protein: CASSLAWTGGGETQYF. The CDR3 nucleotides are TGTGCCAGCAGCTTGGCCTGGACAGGGGGAGGAGAGACCCAGTACTTC. This chain uses TRBV5-4 with TRBJ2-5; 10 bases agree with TRBD1. V dropped 0 bases and J dropped 4; count of bases not matched to a gene: 6. The CDR3 sequence is 16 residues long. The V gene's germline CDR1 is SGHNT and CDR2 YYREEE (reference sequence). Looking up the rest from reference TRBV5-4 and TRBJ2-5 gives the full variable domain: ETGVTQSPTHLIKTRGQQVTLRCSSQSGHNTVSWYQQALGQGPQFIFQYYREEENGRGNFPPRFSGLQFPNYSSELNVNALELDDSALYLCASSLAWTGGGETQYFGPGTRLLVL.

This clone was detected only a few times. The V gene is TRBV7-3, the J gene TRBJ1-2; 11 bases line up with TRBD1. The trim removed 3 bases at V and 8 bases at J, leaving 8 bases unmatched. Germline CDR1 reads SGHTA; CDR2 reads FQGTGA. This CDR3 spans 15 amino acids. CDR3 protein: CASSFGTGGYEGYTF. The CDR3 DNA sequence: TGTGCCAGCAGCTTCGGGACAGGGGGTTACGAAGGCTACACCTTC. The variable domain in full, with the rest retrieved from reference TRBV7-3 and TRBJ1-2, is GAGVSQTPSNKVTEKGKYVELRCDPISGHTALYWYRQSLGQGPEFLIYFQGTGAADDSGLPNDRFFAVRPEGSVSTLKIQRTERGDSAVYLCASSFGTGGYEGYTFGSGTRLTVV.

This chain uses TRBV13 with TRBJ2-5; tentatively, D is TRBD1 (6 bases). Germline V gene lookup returns CDR1 PRHDT and CDR2 FYEKMQ (reference sequence). The CDR3 has 15 amino acids. V was trimmed by 1 base and J by 4 bases, leaving 13 bases between them. CDR3 sequence reads: CASSLAGTGRETQYF. For the CDR3, the DNA is TGTGCCAGCAGCTTAGCGGGTACAGGGAGAGAGACCCAGTACTTC.

The gene calls are TRBV7-6 and TRBJ1-6, with D possibly TRBD1 on 5 matching bases. The length of the CDR3 is 17 residues. Germline lookup yields CDR1 SGHVS and CDR2 FNYEAQ. Trimming left V 1 base short and J 1 base short, with 11 bases between. The CDR3 nucleotides are TGTGCCAGCAGCTTAGGTCAGGGTGAATCCTATAATTCACCCCTCCACTTT. Translating gives CASSLGQGESYNSPLHF.

The rearrangement uses TRBV10-3 and TRBJ2-5, with D possibly being TRBD2 (6 bases). The germline V gene encodes CDR1 ENHRY and CDR2 SYGVKD. V was trimmed by 2 bases and J by 3 bases, leaving 7 bases between them. CDR3 length: 13 amino acids. The CDR3: CAISEGGKETQYF. The CDR3, as DNA: TGTGCCATCAGTGAGGGCGGGAAAGAGACCCAGTACTTC.

The chain combines TRBV7-7 with TRBJ2-5, with D perhaps matching TRBD2 (6 bases). Germline assignment: CDR1 SSHAT and CDR2 FNYEAQ (reference sequence). CDR3 length equals 13 residues. V was trimmed by 2 bases and J by 2 bases, leaving 6 bases between them. The CDR3 bases are TGTGCCAGCAGCTTACGGGGGCAAGAGACCCAGTACTTC. It specifies CASSLRGQETQYF.

The V and J genes are TRBV2 and TRBJ2-2, with TRBD1 matching 10 bases. The ends lost 5 bases at V and 5 bases at J; junction bases unmatched: 11. CDR3 length equals 17 residues. Germline CDR1 and CDR2: SNHLY and FYNNEI. CDR3 sequence reads: CASSPSWDRGRTGELFF. For the CDR3, the DNA is TGTGCCAGCAGTCCAAGCTGGGACAGGGGCAGGACCGGGGAGCTGTTTTTT.

The chain links TRBV5-1 to TRBJ1-2, with 11 bases aligning to TRBD1. In germline, CDR1 is SGHRS, CDR2 YFSETQ. CDR3 size: 15 residues. The V segment lost 4 bases and the J segment 4 bases; nucleotides outside the gene matches: 6. This CDR3 reads CASSPGQGAVYGYTF. CDR3 DNA sequence: TGCGCCAGCAGCCCTGGACAGGGGGCAGTCTATGGCTACACCTTC.

This chain links TRBV28 with TRBJ2-7; 8 bases align to TRBD1. Trimming at V came to 10 bases and at J to 5 bases, leaving 7 bases not matched to a gene. This CDR3 has 12 amino acids. CDR1 and CDR2 from the germline V gene are MDHEN and SYDVKM. The CDR3 here is CATWDRYNEQYF. The DNA for the CDR3 is TGTGCCACGTGGGACAGGTACAACGAGCAGTACTTC.